One and the same sample provided the 32 T cell receptor beta chains below, sequenced in a study of T-cell reconstitution after alpha-beta-depleted transplantation in children. Preparing the TCRbeta library involved the use of unique molecular identifiers. A single record per CDR3 protein comes from TCRdb applying MiXCR to the PCR reads. The sample shows roughly 500,000 distinct CDR3 sequences, about 11% of them seen only once. The sample consisted of PBMCs, taken before TCRalphabeta/CD19-depleted stem cell transplant. These receptor sequences come from a child aged 2-15 years with inherited bone marrow failure, due to receive a stem cell transplant.

This clonotype was counted ten times or more. The rearrangement links TRBV12-3 or TRBV12-4 to TRBJ2-7; unclear D gene. The CDR3 consists of 16 residues. V lost 2 bases, J lost 3 bases, and 17 bases lay in between. The CDR3 region has the DNA TGTGCCAGCAGTTTATATTGGGCGGAGCCAGACTACGAGCAGTACTTC. Translated: CASSLYWAEPDYEQYF.

This clonotype was observed many times. The genes are TRBV6-5 and TRBJ2-5; D is perhaps TRBD2 (6 bases). CDR3 length: 14 residues. Germline values: CDR1 MNHEY, CDR2 SVGAGI. The V and J ends lost 1 base and 1 base respectively, with 7 bases between them. The CDR3 nucleotides are TGTGCCAGCAGTTACTTGGGGGGCCAAGAGACCCAGTACTTC. Translating it yields CASSYLGGQETQYF.

This clonotype was found many times. V and J are TRBV20-1 and TRBJ1-2, with TRBD1 matching 7 bases. CDR1 and CDR2 (germline): DFQATT, SNEGSKA (reference sequence). This CDR3 has 13 residues. V lost 6 bases and J lost 7; bases outside the gene matches: 11. DNA of the CDR3: TGCAGTGCAGCCATCTACAGGGGATCTGGCTACACCTTC. Translated: CSAAIYRGSGYTF.

This clonotype was found many times. This sequence joins TRBV12-3 or TRBV12-4 and TRBJ2-7; 9 bases line up with TRBD1. Losses at the gene ends were 6 bases for V and 5 bases for J; bases not matched to a gene: 5. The CDR3 consists of 13 residues. CDR3: CASRGQGGHEQYF. DNA of the CDR3: TGTGCCAGCAGGGGACAGGGTGGCCACGAGCAGTACTTC.

This clonotype was seen repeatedly, ten times or more. This chain joins TRBV3-1 and TRBJ2-1; a weak D match, TRBD1 (5 bases). There are 16 residues in the CDR3. V was trimmed by 1 base and J by 5 bases, leaving 15 bases between them. CDR1 is LGHDT, CDR2 YNNKEL, per germline (reference sequence). CDR3: CASSQVPGAGHNEQFF. The DNA of the CDR3 is TGTGCCAGCAGCCAAGTCCCTGGGGCAGGGCACAATGAGCAGTTCTTC.

The table lists this clonotype with many counts. The chain employs TRBV27 and TRBJ2-3; 7 nucleotides match TRBD2. The CDR3 runs to 15 residues. From germline, CDR1 is MNHEY and CDR2 SMNVEV (reference sequence). The ends lost 3 bases at V and 0 bases at J; junction bases unmatched: 3. The CDR3 DNA sequence: TGTGCCAGCAGTTTTAGCGGGCGGAGCACAGATACGCAGTATTTT. This sequence encodes CASSFSGRSTDTQYF.

The chain has TRBV4-2 and TRBJ2-5; TRBD2 agrees at 8 bases. CDR3 length equals 17 residues. V was pared by 0 bases and J by 2 bases, with 8 bases of the junction left unmatched. Per germline, CDR1 LGHNA and CDR2 YNFKEQ. The chain's CDR3 is CASSQDAPSGRQETQYF. The CDR3 nucleotides are TGTGCCAGCAGCCAAGACGCGCCTAGCGGGCGTCAAGAGACCCAGTACTTC.

The chain has TRBV12-3 or TRBV12-4 and TRBJ1-2, with D perhaps matching TRBD1 (5 bases). CDR3 length: 16 residues. V dropped 5 bases and J dropped 7 bases, with 23 bases sitting between them. The CDR3 DNA follows: TGTGCCAGCAGTCCACGGGACGGATGGCCTTTGGGTGGCTACACCTTC. Amino acid sequence: CASSPRDGWPLGGYTF.

About this clonotype: This may arise from a read error, as a much more abundant clone is one base away. The gene calls are TRBV11-2 and TRBJ2-3; D tentatively reads TRBD1 or TRBD2 (5 bases each). The germline V and J ends were trimmed by 1 base and 5 bases, with 13 bases remaining between them. CDR3 length: 15 residues. The germline gives CDR1 SGHAT, CDR2 FQNNGV. The CDR3 spells CASSLVRGTRDTQYF. The CDR3 region has the DNA TGTGCCAGCAGCTTAGTTCGGGGCACTAGAGATACGCAGTATTTT.

This clonotype was found many times. The rearrangement joins TRBV27 to TRBJ2-7; D may be TRBD1 (6 bases). The CDR3 totals 14 residues. Germline values: CDR1 MNHEY, CDR2 SMNVEV (reference sequence). V lost 6 bases to trimming and J lost 4 bases, with 16 bases between them. CDR3 in DNA: TGTGCCAGCAGCGTAACAGGGATTGTGTACGAGCAGTACTTC. This codes for CASSVTGIVYEQYF.

A note on this clonotype: A read error is possible here, since a much larger clone lies one base away. The chain employs TRBV29-1 and TRBJ2-7, with 8 bases identical to TRBD2. In germline, CDR1 is SQVTM, CDR2 ANQGSEA. V was pared by 4 bases and J by 3 bases, with 8 bases of the junction left unmatched. The CDR3 is made up of 14 amino acids. For the CDR3, the DNA is TGCAGCGTTGTAGAACTAGCGGAGAGCTACGAGCAGTACTTC. Amino acids: CSVVELAESYEQYF.

Only a few counts were recorded for this clonotype. This sequence joins TRBV20-1 and TRBJ2-7; maybe TRBD2 (5 bases). Trimming stripped 3 bases from V and 3 bases from J, with 18 bases between. Germline V gene data show CDR1 as DFQATT and CDR2 as SNEGSKA (reference sequence). CDR3 length equals 15 residues. CDR3 protein: CSASDIGGRIYEQYF. As DNA, the CDR3 is TGCAGTGCTAGTGATATAGGAGGCCGAATCTACGAGCAGTACTTC.

This clonotype showed up just once. The chain joins TRBV5-6 to TRBJ1-5, with D unresolved. The CDR3 sequence is 14 residues long. Trimming pared 2 bases from V and 3 bases from J, leaving 9 bases between. Germline V CDR1 and CDR2: SGHDT, YYEEEE. CDR3 residues: CASSFGLTNQPQHF. CDR3 sequence (DNA): TGTGCCAGCAGCTTTGGTCTAACCAATCAGCCCCAGCATTTT.

This clonotype has ten or more counts. The genes are TRBV7-2 and TRBJ1-5; TRBD1 agrees at 9 bases. Trimming took 5 bases from V and 6 from J; bases not matched to a gene: 5. CDR1 is SGHTA, CDR2 FQGNSA, per germline. The CDR3 covers 14 residues. The CDR3 loop is CASSPGQGLQPQHF. In DNA form, the CDR3 reads TGTGCCAGCAGCCCCGGACAGGGGCTTCAGCCCCAGCATTTT.

This clonotype came up many times. This rearrangement joins TRBV5-6 to TRBJ1-1, with D unclear. Germline values: CDR1 SGHDT, CDR2 YYEEEE. The CDR3 length is 15 residues. V lost 0 bases and J lost 0, with 9 bases in between. The CDR3, as DNA: TGTGCCAGCAGCTTGGAGAGGCCCATGAACACTGAAGCTTTCTTT. Protein sequence: CASSLERPMNTEAFF.

Points on this clonotype: With a much larger clone just one base away, this may be a read error. The CDR3: CASSQGLGLMKQTQYF. The DNA of the CDR3 is TGCGCCAGCAGCCAAGGCTTGGGACTAATGAAACAGACCCAGTACTTC. The chain employs TRBV4-1 and TRBJ2-5; 7 nucleotides agree with TRBD2. Germline V gives CDR1 MGHRA, CDR2 YSYEKL. Trimming took 1 base from V and 6 from J; bases not matched to a gene: 11. The CDR3 covers 16 residues.

V is TRBV19 and J is TRBJ2-2; D gene ambiguous. Germline assignment: CDR1 LNHDA and CDR2 SQIVND (reference sequence). The germline V and J ends were trimmed by 9 bases and 6 bases, with 11 bases remaining between them. There are 12 residues in the CDR3. The CDR3 region is CASPTGAGELFF. The CDR3 coding sequence is TGTGCCAGCCCGACTGGAGCCGGGGAGCTGTTTTTT.

On this clonotype itself: It may be a read error: a sequence one base away is much more abundant. The chain links TRBV20-1 to TRBJ2-3, with D possibly TRBD1 on 6 matching bases. The V end lost 3 bases, the J end lost 7 bases, and 8 bases lay between the germline ends. Germline V CDR1 and CDR2: DFQATT, SNEGSKA (reference sequence). The CDR3 is made up of 11 amino acids. CDR3 nucleotide sequence: TGCAGTGCTAGCAGGGGAAATACGCAGTATTTT. This sequence encodes CSASRGNTQYF.

The sample holds many counts of this clonotype. V usage is TRBV7-2 and J usage is TRBJ2-1; the match to TRBD2 covers 9 bases. The V gene end was trimmed by 2 bases and the J gene end by 7 bases; junction bases not matched to a gene: 3. Germline values: CDR1 SGHTA, CDR2 FQGNSA. This CDR3 comprises 14 residues. The CDR3 DNA reads TGTGCCAGCAGCTTAAAGAGCGGGAGGAATGAGCAGTTCTTC. Protein product: CASSLKSGRNEQFF.

The rearrangement links TRBV11-2 to TRBJ1-1; 10 positions agree with TRBD1. This CDR3 has 15 residues. J was trimmed by 3 bases and V by 7 bases; bases with no gene match: 8. CDR1 is SGHAT, CDR2 FQNNGV, per germline. The CDR3 here is CASISTTGGYTEAFF. As DNA, the CDR3 is TGTGCCAGCATCTCAACGACAGGGGGCTACACTGAAGCTTTCTTT.

This clonotype appeared a few times. The V call is TRBV6-1, the J call TRBJ2-5; D possibly corresponds to TRBD2 (5 bases). The length of the CDR3 is 13 residues. V lost 5 bases, J lost 5 bases, and 12 bases lay in between. Germline V gives CDR1 MNHNS, CDR2 SASEGT. The CDR3 DNA follows: TGTGCCAGCAGTCAAACTAGGGTGGAGACCCAGTACTTC. Protein: CASSQTRVETQYF.

Ten or more counts support this clonotype. V gene TRBV12-3 or TRBV12-4 combines with J gene TRBJ2-1; maybe TRBD1 (5 bases). The ends were cut back, 3 bases at V and 12 bases at J, with 21 bases in the middle. The CDR3 extends over 15 amino acids. DNA for the CDR3: TGTGCCAGCAGTTTCTCTACAGTCCCTCCCGACAGGCAGTTCTTC. Protein: CASSFSTVPPDRQFF.

As regards this clonotype: A read error may explain this, as a much larger clone is one base away. This rearrangement joins TRBV28 to TRBJ2-3, with D unresolved. Germline-derived CDR1 and CDR2 are MDHEN and SYDVKM. The CDR3 contains 14 residues. Trimming took 6 bases from V and 10 from J, leaving 20 bases between them. CDR3 DNA sequence: TGTGCCAGCAGCCGCGGTATCGCCTCCACTCCGCAGTATTTT. The encoded protein is CASSRGIASTPQYF.

This clonotype was found many times. The chain recombines TRBV29-1 with TRBJ2-1; weak D call: TRBD2 (6 bases). The V gene lost 7 bases and the J gene lost 3 bases, with 16 bases spanning the gap. CDR3 size: 14 residues. Germline V gives CDR1 SQVTM, CDR2 ANQGSEA. This chain's CDR3 is CSGHSGGVYNEQFF. The CDR3 DNA sequence: TGCAGCGGCCATAGCGGAGGGGTCTACAATGAGCAGTTCTTC.

The chain recombines TRBV5-1 with TRBJ2-7; 10 bases align to TRBD1. Trimming cost V 6 bases and J 2 bases; bases outside gene matches: 5. CDR3 length equals 14 residues. CDR1 SGHRS and CDR2 YFSETQ come from the germline V gene. This CDR3 reads CASNRGTGAYEQYF. CDR3 in DNA: TGCGCCAGCAACCGGGGGACAGGGGCCTACGAGCAGTACTTC.

This clonotype appeared many times. The chain couples TRBV20-1 to TRBJ1-2; 7 nucleotides agree with TRBD1. V gave up 6 bases and J gave up 0 bases; unmatched junction bases: 7. Germline CDR1 and CDR2: DFQATT and SNEGSKA (reference sequence). The CDR3 is made up of 14 amino acids. The DNA for the CDR3 is TGCAGTGCACAACGGGACAGTACTAACTATGGCTACACCTTC. Encoded protein: CSAQRDSTNYGYTF.

Concerning this clonotype: A read error may be the cause here, since a much bigger clone is one base away. The rearrangement joins TRBV7-9 to TRBJ2-2; perhaps TRBD2 as D (5 bases). CDR1 is SEHNR and CDR2 is FQNEAQ in the germline V gene (reference sequence). The CDR3 consists of 13 residues. The DNA of the CDR3 is TGTGCCAGCAGCCACATTCTGTCCGGGGAGCTGCTTTTT. Amino acids: CASSHILSGELLF.

This clonotype was picked up many times. The chain employs TRBV6-5 and TRBJ2-2; 13 bases match TRBD2. The ends lost 2 bases at V and 6 bases at J; junction bases unmatched: 9. Germline lookup yields CDR1 MNHEY and CDR2 SVGAGI. There are 18 residues in the CDR3. The CDR3 DNA is TGTGCCAGCAGTTACGATACTAGCGGGAGGGGTCGCGCCGGGGAGCTGTTTTTT. It translates to CASSYDTSGRGRAGELFF.

In this sample, this clonotype turned up many times. The rearrangement links TRBV10-3 to TRBJ2-1; 11 nucleotides align to TRBD2. The CDR3 has 15 residues. Germline-derived CDR1 and CDR2 are ENHRY and SYGVKD. The trim removed 3 bases at V and 4 bases at J, leaving 2 bases unmatched. The CDR3 loop is CAISDSSGRYNEQFF. CDR3 DNA: TGTGCCATCAGTGATTCTAGCGGGAGGTACAATGAGCAGTTCTTC.

This clonotype has ten or more counts. V is TRBV27 and J is TRBJ1-3; 11 nucleotides align to TRBD1. Germline trimming cut 6 bases from V and 6 bases from J; bases unmatched to any gene: 13. The CDR3 runs 17 residues. Per germline, CDR1 MNHEY and CDR2 SMNVEV (reference sequence). The CDR3 sequence is CASRIGQGANGPNTIYF. CDR3 in DNA: TGTGCCAGCAGAATAGGACAGGGGGCGAATGGCCCAAACACCATATATTTT.

In this sample, this clonotype turned up many times. The chain is built from TRBV28 and TRBJ1-5; D is unresolved. Germline-derived CDR1 and CDR2 are MDHEN and SYDVKM. The CDR3 runs to 14 residues. The germline V and J ends were trimmed by 6 bases and 7 bases, with 16 bases remaining between them. CDR3 coding DNA: TGTGCCAGCAGGAGCCCCGAGGGCTGGCAGCCCCAGCATTTT. Encoded protein: CASRSPEGWQPQHF. Together with reference TRBV28 and TRBJ1-5, the CDR3 gives the full variable domain: DVKVTQSSRYLVKRTGEKVFLECVQDMDHENMFWYRQDPGLGLRLIYFSYDVKMKEKGDIPEGYSVSREKKERFSLILESASTNQTSMYLCASRSPEGWQPQHFGDGTRLSIL.

The chain has TRBV12-5 and TRBJ2-3, with TRBD1 matching 11 bases. The CDR3 sequence is 20 residues long. The germline CDR1 and CDR2 sequences are LGHNT and FRNRAP. Losses at the gene ends were 1 base for V and 4 bases for J; bases not matched to a gene: 16. The CDR3 DNA follows: TGTGCTAGTGGTTTGGCCCCGCGGGGACAGGGGGTAGCGGGAGCAGATACGCAGTATTTT. It encodes CASGLAPRGQGVAGADTQYF.